The T cell receptor beta chain described here comes from a study of shared clonotypes between healthy human individuals (dated by TCRdb to the early 2020s). With respect to the entire study: A few men and a couple of women, aged 18 to 49 years, made up the cohort. Per donor, three plates each were used for CD4 naive and CD4 memory, two for CD8 naive, and one for CD8 memory. Blood TCR repertoires of several healthy adults were deeply sequenced to estimate repertoire size and the extent of clonotype sharing between individuals. Libraries were prepared and TCR repertoires were sequenced by different laboratories using diverse techniques, in order to increase sequencing depth and limit assay-specific biases. Between about 0.85 and 9.5 billion PBMCs per donor were obtained by leukapheresis.

The donors were healthy, HIV-negative adults who had no recently reported acute infections or vaccinations. Every donor was a Caucasian adult residing in Nashville, Tennessee, USA. CD4+ T cells were enriched by magnetic negative selection, after which naive cells were positively selected on CD45RA and the negative fraction was taken as the memory subset. Blood was collected by leukapheresis, and PBMCs were isolated by Ficoll-Histopaque density gradient centrifugation and then cryopreserved in liquid nitrogen vapor phase. Purity and quantity of every magnetically sorted T cell population were checked by analytical flow cytometry. Each sorted fraction had its genomic DNA isolated and then quantified by UV absorbance on a Nanodrop 2000c. Using the deep immunoSEQ assay, TCR CDR3 regions were amplified from genomic DNA by multiplex PCR. Genomic DNA extracted from each cell subset was distributed evenly over all wells of several immunoSEQ 96-well plates, and each plate served as one replicate. For sorted subsets, each replicate PCR was loaded with approximately 190 ng genomic DNA, equivalent to roughly 30,000 T cell genomes. The purified libraries were quantified using a Qubit 3.0 fluorometer, sized with a Bioanalyzer 2100, and then quantified again using the KAPA Library Quantification kit. A separate single-read 150-cycle Illumina NextSeq 550 flow cell was used to sequence each immunoSEQ 96-well plate. Regarding the original processing steps: The immunoSEQ output contained only junctional sequences without quality scores, so filtering could not match that applied to full-length reads. To assign V/J genes and CDR3, sequences were annotated against IMGT germline references using PyIR, a Python wrapper for IgBLAST v1.9. Reads were removed for weak V/J assignments (E-value above 1e-6), missing CDR3, stop codons, out-of-frame junctions, or ambiguous translated residues. A V3J clonotype was defined by an identical inferred V gene, J gene, and CDR3 amino acid sequence. Percentage overlap between repertoires was computed as shared unique clonotypes divided by the size of the smaller repertoire. Three approaches were used to assess repertoire richness: RTK rarefaction, the Chao1 estimator, and Recon v2.1 estimates of unobserved clonotypes. Generation probabilities were computed with OLGA for all TCRbeta clonotypes obtained by the gDNA method from a few donors. TCRdb provides this immuneACCESS table in a form limited to in-frame rearrangements. Some clones are lacking; in checked studies, under half of them reflect an unresolved V gene, and why the rest are absent is not known. The V and J calls and the clone size are those of that table, but D and trimming were determined from the DNA. The sample includes about 2.4 million clones, with over 85% observed a single time. The ten largest clones capture under 0.15% of the sample.

Measured from the cysteine to the phenylalanine, the CDR3 is 11 residues long. Of the read, only the CDR3 DNA is kept; its 33 bases are in frame from base 1. Via the germline V gene, CDR1 is SNHLY and CDR2 FYNNEI. Compared with germline, V lacks 3 bases and J lacks 17 bases; bases without a gene match: 2. This clone has just a few counts. What antigen it recognizes has not been identified. Base qualities are not recorded, but no much larger clone differs from it by a single base. General study outcomes and caveats: Pairwise subsampling led to the expectation that sequencing depth would affect the degree of clonotype sharing among donors. Compared with non-shared clonotypes, clonotypes shared by all four sorted-subset donors had higher generation probabilities. Sampling was limited to blood, and TCR repertoires in tissue likely differ from TCR repertoires in blood. The small number of donors limited the genetic and exposure-history diversity represented. Incomplete sequencing was indicated by rarefaction of sorted-subset datasets, despite the large sequencing depth. Naive subsets generally had larger estimated clonotype richness than memory subsets. Sharing across a few donors was observed for about 4.8% of naive CD4, under 4% of naive CD8, 2% to 2.5% of memory CD4, and 0.4% of memory CD8 clonotypes.

The V and J genes are TRBV2 and TRBJ1-6; 9 middle bases align to TRBD1. Sequenced material: naive CD4+ T cells sorted from blood. The cell subset or site tag for this specimen amounts to: CD45RA+ positively selected. This receptor was identified in a man between 18 and 35 years old in good health. At the DNA level, the sequence is TGTGCCAGCAGTGAGACAGGGGGAATCCACTTT. Its protein is CASSETGGIHF. The full variable domain, completed from the reference TRBV2 and TRBJ1-6 proteins outside the CDR3, reads EPEVTQTPSHQVTQMGQEVILRCVPISNHLYFYWYRQILGQKVEFLVSFYNNEISEKSEIFDDQFSVERPDGSNFTLKIRSTKLEDSAMYFCASSETGGIHFGNGTRLTVT.